These T cell receptor beta chains were read from a single sample in a study of blood T cell repertoires in COVID-19. Sequenced by immunoSEQ multiplex PCR; TCRdb stores in-frame clones only, minus some. The sample carries 180,000 or so clones, 80% to 85% recorded once. What was sequenced was peripheral blood. These receptors were taken from a woman of 80 years or more with COVID-19, enrolled during active disease. CDR3s include the opening cysteine and the closing phenylalanine or tryptophan. D genes are given only for firm matches. Rows give clone size only sometimes, using once, few, many, or a class for an expanded clone.

clone_size j_call d_call v_call cdr3_nt cdr3_aa
- TRBJ2-1 - TRBV21-1 TGTGCCAGCAGGGACAGCCTCTCCTACAATGAGCAGTTCTTC CASRDSLSYNEQFF
- TRBJ1-4 - TRBV18 TGTGCCAGCTCGCCTACGGCAACTAATGAAAAACTGTTTTTT CASSPTATNEKLFF
- TRBJ2-1 TRBD2 TRBV28 TGTGCCAGCAGTTCTCTAGCGGGAGTTATATACAATGAGCAGTTCTTC CASSSLAGVIYNEQFF
once TRBJ1-2 TRBD1 TRBV24-1 TGTGCCACCAGTGCCGGACAGGGGGGGCTTGGAGGCTACACCTTC CATSAGQGGLGGYTF
- TRBJ2-5 TRBD1 TRBV13 TGTGCCAGCAGTCGACGGGACAGCCAAGAGACCCAGTACTTC CASSRRDSQETQYF
- TRBJ2-3 TRBD1 TRBV9 TGTGCCAGCAGCGACCGGGACAGGGGGACAGATACGCAGTATTTT CASSDRDRGTDTQYF
- TRBJ2-5 - TRBV5-5 TGTGCCAGCAGCTTCGACAGGAACCAAGAGACCCAGTACTTC CASSFDRNQETQYF
- TRBJ1-1 - TRBV10-3 TGTGCCATCAGTGCCGGGGGGGTGGACCAGAACACTGAAGCTTTCTTT CAISAGGVDQNTEAFF
- TRBJ2-2 TRBD1 TRBV20-1 TGCAGTGCTAGTCAATACGCAGGGGGTACCGGGGAGCTGTTTTTT CSASQYAGGTGELFF
- TRBJ2-2 - TRBV19 TGTGCCAGTAGTATATCAGGGAATCCCGGGGAGCTGTTTTTT CASSISGNPGELFF
- TRBJ2-7 - TRBV7-2 TGTGCCAGCAGCCCCCAACAGGTCTACGAGCAGTACTTC CASSPQQVYEQYF
once TRBJ1-2 - TRBV9 TGTGCCAGCAGCGGGTCAGGGTGGCATGGCTACACCTTC CASSGSGWHGYTF
- TRBJ1-2 - TRBV12-3/TRBV12-4 TGTGCCAGCACCATGACAGGAAACTATGGCTACACCTTC CASTMTGNYGYTF
- TRBJ2-3 - TRBV5-6 TGTGCCAGCAGCTTGTTTTTTAGGGAATACAGGAAGGCAGATACGCAGTATTTT CASSLFFREYRKADTQYF
- TRBJ2-5 - TRBV5-5 TGTGCCAGCAGCGAGGGATTACCGGGGTACCAAGAGACCCAGTACTTC CASSEGLPGYQETQYF
once TRBJ1-5 - TRBV18 TGTGCCAGCTCACTATCGGGAATAGCGAGCAATCAGCCCCAGCATTTT CASSLSGIASNQPQHF
- TRBJ2-3 - TRBV4-2 TGTGCCAGCAGCCAAGCGGGGGAAAGCACAGATACGCAGTATTTT CASSQAGESTDTQYF
- TRBJ1-1 - TRBV5-6 TGTGCCAGCAGCTTGAGTGCCAGGGGTGGGGGTAACACTGAAGCTTTCTTT CASSLSARGGGNTEAFF
once TRBJ1-2 - TRBV10-3 TGTGCCATCAGTGATGAACGGGACACGGATGGCTACACCTTC CAISDERDTDGYTF
once TRBJ2-7 TRBD2 TRBV10-3 TGTGCCATCAGGGGGACTAGCGGGAGTCACGAGCAGTACTTC CAIRGTSGSHEQYF
- TRBJ2-7 TRBD2 TRBV2 TGTGCCAGCAATCAAGTAAGACTAGCGGGACCCACCTACGAGCAGTACTTC CASNQVRLAGPTYEQYF
- TRBJ1-1 TRBD1 TRBV4-2 TGTGCCAGCAGCCCAAGGGGGCGGGGCACTGAAGCTTTCTTT CASSPRGRGTEAFF
- TRBJ2-2 - TRBV5-1 TGCGCCAGCAGCTTGGAGCCGGCCGGGGAGCTGTTTTTT CASSLEPAGELFF
- TRBJ1-2 TRBD1 TRBV19 TGTGCCAGTAGTCCTCTCCGGACAGGGGGAGGTGGCTACACCTTC CASSPLRTGGGGYTF
- TRBJ1-2 - TRBV16 TGTGCCAGCAGCCAATTTGCAGGGGCCTCGAACTATGGCTACACCTTC CASSQFAGASNYGYTF
- TRBJ2-7 - TRBV6-5 TGTGCCAGCAGTTACTCCCAGGGCTACGAGCAGTACTTC CASSYSQGYEQYF
medium-sized TRBJ1-5 - TRBV21-1 TGTGCCAGCAGCACTAACCGGGACAGCTATAGCAATCAGCCCCAGCATTTT CASSTNRDSYSNQPQHF
- TRBJ2-7 - TRBV24-1 TGTGCCACCAGTGGAGGGCCCGGGTACGAGCAGTACTTC CATSGGPGYEQYF
- TRBJ1-1 - TRBV6-6 TGTGCCAGCAGTTACTCCGCAGGTGAAGCTTTCTTT CASSYSAGEAFF
- TRBJ2-7 TRBD1 TRBV7-9 TGTGCCAGCGCCTGGGGGACAGGGGGCCCCTACGAGCAGTACTTC CASAWGTGGPYEQYF
- TRBJ1-6 TRBD1 TRBV30 TGTGCCTGGAGTCCACTGACAGGGGGGAATTCACCCCTCCACTTT CAWSPLTGGNSPLHF
- TRBJ2-7 TRBD2 TRBV11-2 TGTGCCAGCAGAAGGACTAGCGGGGGGCTCTCCTACGAGCAGTACTTC CASRRTSGGLSYEQYF
- TRBJ1-1 - TRBV27 TGTGCCAGCAGTTTAGCGGCAGGGGTGAACACTGAAGCTTTCTTT CASSLAAGVNTEAFF
- TRBJ2-5 - TRBV4-1 TGCGCCAGCAGCCAAGGGGGCATGGCGGAAGAGACCCAGTACTTC CASSQGGMAEETQYF
- TRBJ2-7 - TRBV11-3 TGTGCCAGCAGCTTACCGACTTCCTACGAGCAGTACTTC CASSLPTSYEQYF
- TRBJ2-3 TRBD2 TRBV19 TGTGCCAGTAGTATAGCCCGGACTAGCGGGGGCCTAGTAGATACGCAGTATTTT CASSIARTSGGLVDTQYF
- TRBJ1-2 TRBD1 TRBV11-3 TGTGCCAGCAGGGGACAGGGGTGGCATGGCTACACCTTC CASRGQGWHGYTF
few TRBJ2-5 - TRBV14 TGTGCCAGCAGCCGTATCGGAGGGGACCAAGAGACCCAGTACTTC CASSRIGGDQETQYF
- TRBJ1-5 TRBD1 TRBV19 TGTGCCAGTAGTGGGACAGGGTTCGCTCAGCCCCAGCATTTT CASSGTGFAQPQHF
- TRBJ2-7 - TRBV20-1 TGCAGTGCTGGCGGATCCTACGAGCAGTACTTC CSAGGSYEQYF
- TRBJ2-1 - TRBV4-3 TGCGCCAGCAGCCAAGATGCGAGCTCCTACAATGAGCAGTTCTTC CASSQDASSYNEQFF
- TRBJ1-5 TRBD1 TRBV28 TGTGCCAGCATGGCCCACCGGGACAGGGTAAATCAGCCCCAGCATTTT CASMAHRDRVNQPQHF
- TRBJ2-1 TRBD2 TRBV10-3 TGTGCCATCAGCCCTAGCGGGAGTTGGGATGAGCAGTTCTTC CAISPSGSWDEQFF
- TRBJ1-2 - TRBV6-1 TGTGCCAGCAGTGAAGCGGGGACATTGACCTATGGCTACACCTTC CASSEAGTLTYGYTF
few TRBJ2-1 TRBD1 TRBV5-4 TGTGCCAGCAGCCTCGGACAGGCCTCCTACAATGAGCAGTTCTTC CASSLGQASYNEQFF
once TRBJ2-2 TRBD2 TRBV5-8 TGTGCCAGCAGCGCCGGACTAGCGGGGGCCTCCGGGGAGCTGTTTTTT CASSAGLAGASGELFF
once TRBJ2-1 TRBD2 TRBV7-2 TGTGCCAGCAGCCCGCGGGAGCGCTCCTACAATGAGCAGTTCTTC CASSPRERSYNEQFF
- TRBJ1-1 - TRBV5-1 TGCGCCAGCAGCTTGAAGTCGGACACTGAAGCTTTCTTT CASSLKSDTEAFF
- TRBJ1-6 - TRBV10-1 TGCGCCAGCAGTGAGGCTGGAGGGGATTCACCCCTCCACTTT CASSEAGGDSPLHF
- TRBJ2-7 - TRBV6-5 TGTGCCAGCAGTTCTCCGGGGGCCTACGAGCAGTACTTC CASSSPGAYEQYF
- TRBJ2-1 TRBD2 TRBV7-2 TGTGCCAGCAGCTGGGACTACCTAATTCCCCTCTCCTACAATGAGCAGTTCTTC CASSWDYLIPLSYNEQFF
- TRBJ2-7 - TRBV2 TGTGCCAGCACCCCCGGCGGGGGCTTCTACGAGCAGTACTTC CASTPGGGFYEQYF
- TRBJ1-6 TRBD1 TRBV11-2 TGTGCCAGCAGCTTATATCGAGGGGGCCATTCACCCCTCCACTTT CASSLYRGGHSPLHF